The 7 T cell receptor beta chains reported below all come from one sample, sequenced in a study of T cell responses to AZD1222 COVID-19 vaccine. Sequencing was performed with immunoSEQ multiplex PCR; in TCRdb, only in-frame clones are kept and a portion is missing. The sample shows approximately 89,000 clones, roughly 84% of them seen only once. Sequences were derived from peripheral blood, sampled 28 days after the second AZD1222 dose. The receptors derive from an adult who received the AZD1222 COVID-19 vaccine.

The chain recombines TRBV5-1 with TRBJ2-3; D remains ambiguous. V lost 0 bases, J lost 1 base, and 12 bases lay in between. Germline V gene lookup returns CDR1 SGHRS and CDR2 YFSETQ. The CDR3 covers 16 residues. CDR3 bases: TGCGCCAGCAGCTTGGGAGCCCGGGTTGGCACAGATACGCAGTATTTT. Its translation: CASSLGARVGTDTQYF.

This clone was counted between two and nine times. Additional DNA sequences in this sample encode the identical CDR3. The rearrangement uses TRBV5-1 and TRBJ1-3; TRBD1 matches at 7 bases. CDR3 length: 15 amino acids. V lost 0 bases and J lost 4; bases outside the gene matches: 4. Germline CDR1 is SGHRS and CDR2 is YFSETQ. Here the CDR3 DNA reads TGCGCCAGCAGCTTGGAGACAGGGACAGGAAACACCATATATTTT. Translation gives CASSLETGTGNTIYF.

The chain uses TRBV6-5 and TRBJ1-2, with D perhaps matching TRBD1 (6 bases). With 0 bases removed from V and 8 bases from J, the gap between germline ends came to 10 bases. The V gene's germline CDR1 is MNHEY and CDR2 SVGAGI. The CDR3 length is 13 residues. CDR3 nucleotide sequence: TGTGCCAGCAGTTACTCCCGACAGGCAGGCTACACCTTC. Translating it yields CASSYSRQAGYTF.

The chain joins TRBV12-3 or TRBV12-4 to TRBJ1-2, with 9 bases fitting TRBD1. CDR3 length: 12 amino acids. Unmatched junction bases numbered 5, after V lost 5 bases and J lost 10 bases. CDR3 sequence reads: CASSGTGSLYTF. The CDR3 nucleotides are TGTGCCAGCAGTGGGACAGGGAGTCTCTACACCTTC.

The chain carries TRBV18 and TRBJ1-4, with 11 bases matching TRBD1. V lost 4 bases and J lost 8; bases outside the gene matches: 12. The CDR3 consists of 17 residues. Germline V gives CDR1 KGHSH, CDR2 LQKENI. The chain's CDR3 is CASSLRPPGQGEEKLFF. In DNA form, the CDR3 reads TGTGCCAGCTCACTGCGACCGCCGGGACAGGGGGAGGAAAAACTGTTTTTT.

The CDR3 nucleotides are TGTGCCAGCAGCGTAGGAGGGAGTAAGGCCGGGGAGCTGTTTTTT. Protein product: CASSVGGSKAGELFF. V is TRBV9 and J is TRBJ2-2; tentative D call: TRBD2 (5 bases). This CDR3 contains 15 residues. V dropped 0 bases and J dropped 6 bases, with 12 bases sitting between them. Germline lookup yields CDR1 SGDLS and CDR2 YYNGEE. Full variable domain (missing parts from reference TRBV9 and TRBJ2-2): DSGVTQTPKHLITATGQRVTLRCSPRSGDLSVYWYQQSLDQGLQFLIQYYNGEERAKGNILERFSAQQFPDLHSELNLSSLELGDSALYFCASSVGGSKAGELFFGEGSRLTVL.

This clone was seen just once. V and J are TRBV7-9 and TRBJ1-3; D is possibly TRBD1 (6 bases). CDR1 is SEHNR, CDR2 FQNEAQ, per germline (reference sequence). The V end lost 1 base, the J end lost 1 base, and 8 bases lay between the germline ends. The CDR3 totals 15 residues. The CDR3 sequence: CASSLVRGSGNTIYF. The DNA for the CDR3 is TGTGCCAGCAGCTTAGTCAGGGGTTCTGGAAACACCATATATTTT.